This record looks at one T cell receptor beta chain sequence and its context. As yet, its antigen is unknown. Per sorted-subset replicate PCR, input was around 200 ng DNA, representing roughly 30,000 T cell genomes. Method: immunoSEQ multiplex PCR; TCRdb's copy keeps in-frame clones and lacks some. The sample includes 2.3 million or so clones, approximately 95% of them seen just once. This entry comes from a study of shared clonotypes between healthy human individuals. Whole-study findings and limits: Rarefaction curves obtained for sorted subsets showed sequencing incomplete despite large depth.

The origin of this receptor is a man aged 18-30 years in good health. Some clones in this sample may be carry-over from other donors' samples. Input material: naive CD4+ T cells from PBMCs. Specified subset: CD45RA+ positively selected.

The chain's CDR3 is CASSQPDRGAQETQYF. CDR3 nucleotides: TGTGCCAGCAGCCAGCCCGACAGGGGGGCTCAAGAGACCCAGTACTTC. This chain connects TRBV14 to TRBJ2-5, with TRBD1 matching over 9 bases. The CDR3 runs 16 residues. Germline values: CDR1 SGHDN, CDR2 FVKESK. The V gene end was trimmed by 3 bases and the J gene end by 2 bases; junction bases not matched to a gene: 7.